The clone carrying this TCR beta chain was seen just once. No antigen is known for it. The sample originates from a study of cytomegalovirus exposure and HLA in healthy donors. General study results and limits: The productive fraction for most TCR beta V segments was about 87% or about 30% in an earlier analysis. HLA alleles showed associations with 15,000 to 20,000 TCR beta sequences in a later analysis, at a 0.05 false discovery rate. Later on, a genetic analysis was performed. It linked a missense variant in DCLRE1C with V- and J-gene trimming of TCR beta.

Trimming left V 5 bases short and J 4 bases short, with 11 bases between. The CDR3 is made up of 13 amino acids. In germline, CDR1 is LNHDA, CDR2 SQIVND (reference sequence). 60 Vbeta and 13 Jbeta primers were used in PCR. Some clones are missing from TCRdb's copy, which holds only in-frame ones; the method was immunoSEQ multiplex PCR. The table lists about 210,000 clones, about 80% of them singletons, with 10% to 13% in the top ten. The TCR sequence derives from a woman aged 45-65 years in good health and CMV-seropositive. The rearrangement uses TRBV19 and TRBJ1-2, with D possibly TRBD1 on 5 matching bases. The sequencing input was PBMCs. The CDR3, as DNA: TGTGCCAGTAGTTGGGGGGGAGGCTATGGCTACACCTTC. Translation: CASSWGGGYGYTF.